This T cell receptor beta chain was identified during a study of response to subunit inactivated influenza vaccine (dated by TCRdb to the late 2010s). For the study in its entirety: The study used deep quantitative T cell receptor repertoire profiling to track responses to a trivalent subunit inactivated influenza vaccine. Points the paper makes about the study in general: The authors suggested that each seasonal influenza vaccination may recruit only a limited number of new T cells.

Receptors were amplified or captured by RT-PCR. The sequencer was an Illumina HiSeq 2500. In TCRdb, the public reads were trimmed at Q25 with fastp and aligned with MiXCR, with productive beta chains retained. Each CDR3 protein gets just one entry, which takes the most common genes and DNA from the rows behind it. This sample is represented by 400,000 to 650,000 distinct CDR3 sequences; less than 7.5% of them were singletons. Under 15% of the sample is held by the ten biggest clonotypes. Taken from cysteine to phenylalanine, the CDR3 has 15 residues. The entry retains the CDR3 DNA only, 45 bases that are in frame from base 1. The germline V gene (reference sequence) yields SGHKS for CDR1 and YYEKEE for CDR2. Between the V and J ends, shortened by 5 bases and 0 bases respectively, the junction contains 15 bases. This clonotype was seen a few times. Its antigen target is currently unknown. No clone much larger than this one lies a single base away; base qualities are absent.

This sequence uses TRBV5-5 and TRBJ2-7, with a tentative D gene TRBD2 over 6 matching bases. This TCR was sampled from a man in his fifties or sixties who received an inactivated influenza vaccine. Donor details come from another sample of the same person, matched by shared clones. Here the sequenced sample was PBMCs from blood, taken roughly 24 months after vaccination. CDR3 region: CASRRDRGDSYEQYF. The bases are TGTGCCAGCAGAAGGGACCGCGGGGACTCCTACGAGCAGTACTTC.